Each of the 28 T cell receptor beta chains below was sequenced from the same sample in a study of T cells after yellow fever vaccination. TCRdb recomputed calls from the 5' RACE reads with MiXCR, one row per CDR3 protein. The table shows a few hundred thousand distinct CDR3 sequences, with roughly a sixth occurring only once. The sequencing used PBMCs, collected 4 to 5 days after the first yellow fever vaccination. The source is a man younger than 35 who received the YFV17D yellow fever vaccine.

This clonotype was picked up a small number of times. Here the CDR3 reads CSVEGGSYEQYF. CDR3 in DNA: TGCAGTGTAGAAGGGGGGAGCTACGAGCAGTACTTC. The V call is TRBV20-1, the J call TRBJ2-7; either TRBD1 or TRBD2 may fit D (6 bases each). CDR1 and CDR2 from the germline V gene are DFQATT and SNEGSKA (reference sequence). Trimming shortened V by 7 bases and J by 3 bases, and 13 bases separated the two germline ends. The length of the CDR3 is 12 residues.

This clonotype was seen only a few times. The chain carries TRBV20-1 and TRBJ1-3; 11 bases align to TRBD1. Germline CDR1 DFQATT, CDR2 SNEGSKA (reference sequence). The V gene end was trimmed by 3 bases and the J gene end by 4 bases; junction bases not matched to a gene: 5. The CDR3 covers 15 residues. The CDR3 region is CSARNGQGAGNTIYF. CDR3 nucleotide sequence: TGCAGTGCTAGGAACGGACAGGGGGCAGGAAACACCATATATTTT.

This clonotype was seen a few times. The chain uses TRBV10-3 and TRBJ2-7; 11 positions agree with TRBD1. From germline, CDR1 is ENHRY and CDR2 SYGVKD. The CDR3 totals 15 residues. J was trimmed by 3 bases and V by 10 bases; bases with no gene match: 11. The CDR3 protein is CATWEAGQGDYEQYF. The DNA of the CDR3 is TGTGCCACCTGGGAGGCGGGACAGGGGGACTACGAGCAGTACTTC.

There are a few counts of this clonotype. The gene calls are TRBV5-4 and TRBJ2-1; 9 bases are shared with TRBD1. The trim removed 0 bases at V and 7 bases at J, leaving 5 bases unmatched. The V gene's germline CDR1 is SGHNT and CDR2 YYREEE (reference sequence). This CDR3 contains 15 residues. The CDR3 loop is CASSLGTGEWNEQFF. For the CDR3, the DNA is TGTGCCAGCAGCTTGGGGACAGGGGAGTGGAATGAGCAGTTCTTC.

This chain joins TRBV6-5 and TRBJ1-1, with D possibly being TRBD1 (6 bases). The CDR3 loop spans 16 amino acids. Germline CDR1 MNHEY, CDR2 SVGAGI. Trimming stripped 0 bases from V and 2 bases from J, with 13 bases between. CDR3 residues: CASSYSGGKGNTEAFF. In DNA form, the CDR3 reads TGTGCCAGCAGTTACTCGGGGGGCAAGGGAAACACTGAAGCTTTCTTT.

This clonotype was seen only a few times. The chain combines TRBV5-1 with TRBJ1-1, with 8 positions matching TRBD1. Germline CDR1 is SGHRS and CDR2 is YFSETQ. The CDR3 has 14 residues. V lost 7 bases to trimming and J lost 1 base; unmatched junction nucleotides: 6. Here the CDR3 DNA reads TGCGCCAGCTCTAACAGGGGGAGGAACACTGAAGCTTTCTTT. Encoded protein: CASSNRGRNTEAFF.

The chain employs TRBV4-1 and TRBJ1-1; possibly TRBD1 for D (5 bases). CDR3 length: 13 residues. The ends were cut back, 6 bases at V and 3 bases at J, with 11 bases in the middle. CDR1 is MGHRA, CDR2 YSYEKL, per germline. The CDR3, as DNA: TGCGCCAGCAGGTTGCCGGGGGACACTGAAGCTTTCTTT. It encodes CASRLPGDTEAFF.

A few counts support this clonotype. The rearrangement links TRBV11-2 to TRBJ2-2; 9 bases agree with TRBD2. This CDR3 has 16 amino acids. The V gene's germline CDR1 is SGHAT and CDR2 FQNNGV. The trim removed 4 bases at V and 2 bases at J, leaving 5 bases unmatched. DNA for the CDR3: TGTGCCAGCAGCTCTCAACTAGCGGGTAACACCGGGGAGCTGTTTTTT. This sequence encodes CASSSQLAGNTGELFF.

The chain uses TRBV7-6 and TRBJ2-7, with D possibly matching TRBD2 (5 bases). CDR3 length: 15 amino acids. From germline, CDR1 is SGHVS and CDR2 FNYEAQ. V lost 6 bases, J lost 2 bases, and 17 bases lay in between. CDR3 sequence reads: CASSTRATAAYEQYF. The DNA of the CDR3 is TGTGCCAGCAGTACGCGGGCCACAGCTGCCTACGAGCAGTACTTC.

J is TRBJ1-6 and V is TRBV30; D unclear. There are 11 residues in the CDR3. Germline V gene data show CDR1 as GTSNPN and CDR2 as SVGIG (reference sequence). Trimming removed 4 bases from V and 4 bases from J, with 2 bases in between. For the CDR3, the DNA is TGTGCCTGGACATATAATTCACCCCTCCACTTT. This encodes CAWTYNSPLHF.

This clonotype showed up just a few times. The rearrangement links TRBV6-2 or TRBV6-3 to TRBJ2-7; TRBD1 aligns across 9 bases. Germline CDR1 MNHEY, CDR2 SVGEGT. The CDR3 covers 15 residues. With 6 bases clipped from V and 3 bases from J, the junction kept 9 bases outside the gene matches. The CDR3 DNA is TGTGCCAGCAGACCCCTGGGACAGGGAGTCTACGAGCAGTACTTC. It is translated as CASRPLGQGVYEQYF.

This clonotype has a handful of counts. The rearrangement links TRBV5-4 to TRBJ2-7; D is unresolved. Germline loops: CDR1 SGHNT, CDR2 YYREEE (reference sequence). V was trimmed by 2 bases and J by 0 bases, leaving 12 bases between them. The CDR3 is made up of 15 amino acids. The CDR3 coding sequence is TGTGCCAGCAGCTTAATGGCCAGCAGCTCCTACGAGCAGTACTTC. Protein product: CASSLMASSSYEQYF.

This chain links TRBV7-9 with TRBJ2-1; D unresolved. The germline CDR1 and CDR2 sequences are SEHNR and FQNEAQ (reference sequence). The ends were cut back, 5 bases at V and 4 bases at J, with 12 bases in the middle. The CDR3 runs 14 residues. The CDR3 is CASSARDGYNEQFF. Written as DNA, the CDR3 is TGTGCCAGCAGCGCGCGTGACGGTTACAATGAGCAGTTCTTC.

The chain combines TRBV20-1 with TRBJ1-5; a weak D match, TRBD1 (5 bases). Trimming took off 5 bases at V and 7 bases at J, with 18 bases between the two ends. This CDR3 has 14 amino acids. Germline V gives CDR1 DFQATT, CDR2 SNEGSKA (reference sequence). The CDR3 DNA is TGCAGTGCTGCCGACAGACTACGTGGACAGCCCCAGCATTTT. As protein: CSAADRLRGQPQHF.

This clonotype was counted only a few times. The chain couples TRBV11-2 to TRBJ2-3; D perhaps matches TRBD2 (6 bases). The CDR3 is 18 residues long. Germline V gene data show CDR1 as SGHAT and CDR2 as FQNNGV. V gave up 3 bases and J gave up 5 bases, with 24 bases separating them. CDR3 sequence: CASSFGIEAAGTGDTQYF. In DNA, the CDR3 is TGTGCCAGCAGCTTCGGGATTGAGGCGGCGGGGACTGGAGATACGCAGTATTTT.

The chain joins TRBV6-2 or TRBV6-3 to TRBJ2-1; D is ambiguous. Germline CDR1 is MNHEY and CDR2 is SVGEGT. Trimming cost V 7 bases and J 0 bases, with 10 bases left between them. The CDR3 contains 14 residues. DNA of the CDR3: TGTGCCAGCACCTCAGTATTCTCCTACAATGAGCAGTTCTTC. This translates into CASTSVFSYNEQFF.

The chain has TRBV10-2 and TRBJ2-1; D is perhaps TRBD1 (6 bases). Trimming shortened V by 10 bases and J by 1 base, and 11 bases separated the two germline ends. The CDR3 has 13 residues. The V gene's germline CDR1 is WSHSY and CDR2 SAAADI. CDR3 protein: CATSDRSYNEQFF. CDR3 coding DNA: TGCGCCACCTCGGACAGATCCTACAATGAGCAGTTCTTC.

There are many counts of this clonotype. The gene calls are TRBV11-1 and TRBJ2-1, with D possibly matching TRBD1 (6 bases). This CDR3 is built from 14 residues. With 5 bases removed from V and 3 bases from J, the gap between germline ends came to 11 bases. Per germline, CDR1 SGHAT and CDR2 FQDESV (reference sequence). CDR3 residues: CASSPNRDYNEQFF. For the CDR3, the DNA is TGTGCCAGCAGCCCAAACAGGGACTACAATGAGCAGTTCTTC.

The rearrangement links TRBV24-1 to TRBJ1-5; 8 bases are shared with TRBD1. Germline V lookup: CDR1 KGHDR, CDR2 SFDVKD. The CDR3 is 16 residues long. V shed 2 bases, J shed 2 bases, and the junction held 4 bases outside the gene matches. This CDR3 reads CATSDWTGSRNQPQHF. As DNA, the CDR3 is TGTGCCACCAGTGATTGGACAGGGTCGCGCAATCAGCCCCAGCATTTT.

Only a few counts were recorded for this clonotype. The J gene is TRBJ2-5, the V gene TRBV9; 10 bases map to TRBD1. CDR1 and CDR2 (germline): SGDLS, YYNGEE. Trimming removed 2 bases from V and 8 bases from J; junction bases left unmatched: 3. The CDR3 length is 13 residues. The CDR3 loop reads CASSVGTGETQYF. CDR3 bases: TGTGCCAGCAGCGTCGGGACAGGGGAAACCCAGTACTTC.

The J gene is TRBJ2-7, the V gene TRBV29-1; D gene uncertain. Trimming shortened V by 0 bases and J by 7 bases, and 13 bases separated the two germline ends. In germline, CDR1 is SQVTM, CDR2 ANQGSEA. The length of the CDR3 is 13 residues. The CDR3, as DNA: TGCAGCGTTGAAGATGGGTCGTCGAATGAGCAGTACGTC. Encoded protein: CSVEDGSSNEQYV.

V and J are TRBV7-3 and TRBJ2-1, with 7 bases that match TRBD2. Germline V lookup: CDR1 SGHTA, CDR2 FQGTGA. With V trimmed by 3 bases and J by 9 bases, 8 bases remained unmatched. This CDR3 comprises 14 residues. The CDR3 region is CASSFAGTTGEQFF. CDR3 nucleotide sequence: TGTGCCAGCAGCTTCGCCGGGACTACTGGTGAGCAGTTCTTC.

This clonotype was found many times. CDR3 region: CASSQRIGTGRYEQYF. DNA for the CDR3: TGCGCCAGCAGCCAAAGGATTGGGACAGGGCGCTACGAGCAGTACTTC. V usage is TRBV4-3 and J usage is TRBJ2-7; 9 nucleotides line up with TRBD1. This CDR3 comprises 16 residues. Per the germline V gene, CDR1 is LGHNA and CDR2 is YSLEER. The ends lost 2 bases at V and 3 bases at J; junction bases unmatched: 8.

This clonotype has just a few counts. The rearrangement uses TRBV18 and TRBJ2-1; 7 bases line up with TRBD1. Germline trimming cut 3 bases from V and 5 bases from J; bases unmatched to any gene: 10. Germline loops: CDR1 KGHSH, CDR2 LQKENI. The CDR3 loop spans 16 amino acids. Here the CDR3 DNA reads TGTGCCAGCTCACCCCTGCTCGGACAGGAGAACAATGAGCAGTTCTTC. It encodes CASSPLLGQENNEQFF.

In its sample, this clonotype was seen a few times. This rearrangement joins TRBV25-1 to TRBJ1-1; no firm D call. Trimming stripped 1 base from V and 5 bases from J, with 14 bases between. This CDR3 is 15 amino acids long. Germline assignment: CDR1 MGHDK and CDR2 SYGVNS. CDR3 nucleotide sequence: TGTGCCAGCAGTGAATTGGACGGAAGGTTGACTGAAGCTTTCTTT. It translates to CASSELDGRLTEAFF.

This clonotype was seen only a few times. The CDR3 sequence: CASRTGTGPYEQYF. The CDR3 region has the DNA TGTGCCAGCCGAACCGGGACAGGGCCCTACGAGCAGTACTTC. The chain combines TRBV27 with TRBJ2-7, with 9 bases lining up with TRBD1. Germline-derived CDR1 and CDR2 are MNHEY and SMNVEV (reference sequence). The CDR3 extends over 14 amino acids. Trimming removed 8 bases from V and 2 bases from J; junction bases left unmatched: 7.

The V call is TRBV4-1, the J call TRBJ2-1, with TRBD1 as a possible D gene (7 bases). Germline CDR1 reads MGHRA; CDR2 reads YSYEKL. The CDR3 consists of 16 residues. Trimming pared 2 bases from V and 1 base from J, leaving 12 bases between. CDR3: CASSQSQGGSYNEQFF. CDR3 sequence (DNA): TGCGCCAGCAGCCAATCCCAGGGGGGATCCTACAATGAGCAGTTCTTC.

The rearrangement uses TRBV9 and TRBJ2-3; 9 bases are shared with TRBD1. Germline CDR1 is SGDLS and CDR2 is YYNGEE. The junction had 17 bases not matched to a gene; V was cut back by 3 bases and J by 0 bases. The CDR3 spans 20 residues. DNA for the CDR3: TGTGCCAGCAGCGCCCCACGGGGGACAGGGTTGGCATCTAGCACAGATACGCAGTATTTT. Its translation: CASSAPRGTGLASSTDTQYF. The full variable domain, its missing parts supplied by reference TRBV9 and TRBJ2-3, is DSGVTQTPKHLITATGQRVTLRCSPRSGDLSVYWYQQSLDQGLQFLIQYYNGEERAKGNILERFSAQQFPDLHSELNLSSLELGDSALYFCASSAPRGTGLASSTDTQYFGPGTRLTVL.